The T cell receptor (beta chain) under discussion was sequenced for a study of CD8 T cells in ankylosing spondylitis. Study outcomes and limitations: Enrichment of disease-linked clones was reportedly significant in matched ankylosing spondylitis synovial fluid. Previously reported in reactive arthritis synovial fluid and blood were some of the motif variants. Apparently characteristic of ankylosing spondylitis blood was a TCR beta motif (about 8 highly homologous variants).

This clonotype was detected a few times. What it binds is not known. Making the TCR beta libraries involved quantitative 5'-RACE with molecular barcodes. One entry per CDR3 protein results from TCRdb running MiXCR on the 5' RACE reads. The sample records about 540,000 distinct CDR3 sequences, over 9.5% being singletons. V lost 2 bases and J 5 bases, leaving 15 bases between the germline ends. This CDR3 has 15 amino acids. Germline V gene lookup returns CDR1 MNHEY and CDR2 SVGAGI. The receptor was derived from a male donor with ankylosing spondylitis. The V call is TRBV6-5, the J call TRBJ2-5, with a tentative D call TRBD1 (6 bases). Specimen: blood, either unsorted or a sorted T cell fraction (not recorded which). This CDR3 is CASSYTSGVQETQYF. In DNA form, the CDR3 reads TGTGCCAGCAGTTACACCTCAGGGGTACAGGAGACCCAGTACTTC.